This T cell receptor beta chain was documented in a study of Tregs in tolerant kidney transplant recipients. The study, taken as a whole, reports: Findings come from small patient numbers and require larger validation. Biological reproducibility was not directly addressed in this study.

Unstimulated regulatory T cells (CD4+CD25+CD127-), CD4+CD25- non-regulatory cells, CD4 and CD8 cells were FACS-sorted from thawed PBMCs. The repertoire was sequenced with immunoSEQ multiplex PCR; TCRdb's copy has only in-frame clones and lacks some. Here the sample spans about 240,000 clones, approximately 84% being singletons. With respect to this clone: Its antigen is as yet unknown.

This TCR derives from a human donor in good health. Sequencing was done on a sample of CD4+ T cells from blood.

This chain's CDR3 is CARCQGKYGYTF. Written as DNA, the CDR3 is TGTGCCAGGTGCCAGGGGAAGTATGGCTACACCTTC. The V and J genes are TRBV21-1 and TRBJ1-2; the listed D gene, TRBD1, was not tested against the DNA. TRBV21-1 is given as a pseudogene. The CDR3 extends over 12 amino acids.